One sample yielded the 17 T cell receptor beta chains listed below, sequenced in a study of T-cell reconstitution after alpha-beta-depleted transplantation in children. The TCRbeta library incorporated unique molecular identifiers. TCRdb independently ran MiXCR on the PCR reads; one entry per CDR3 protein. The table lists 220,000 or so distinct CDR3 sequences, under 9.5% of them singletons. This specimen was PBMCs, mostly from graft donor cells, taken 180 days after TCRalphabeta/CD19-depleted stem cell transplant. These receptors all stem from a male patient younger than 18 who had a stem cell transplant for acute lymphoblastic leukemia, so the T cells may come from the graft donor.

This clonotype came up many times. The chain has TRBV9 and TRBJ2-1, with TRBD2 matching over 14 bases. CDR1 SGDLS and CDR2 YYNGEE come from the germline V gene. This CDR3 has 16 residues. V shed 3 bases and J 5 bases; nucleotides not matched to a gene: 4. DNA for the CDR3: TGTGCCAGCAGCGCCTGGGGACTAGCGGGAGACAATGAGCAGTTCTTC. Translated, it gives CASSAWGLAGDNEQFF. Supplemented by reference TRBV9 and TRBJ2-1, the full variable domain reads DSGVTQTPKHLITATGQRVTLRCSPRSGDLSVYWYQQSLDQGLQFLIQYYNGEERAKGNILERFSAQQFPDLHSELNLSSLELGDSALYFCASSAWGLAGDNEQFFGPGTRLTVL.

This clonotype showed up many times. The CDR3 coding sequence is TGTGCCAGCACCCCATTCCAGGGCGGCGGGCAGTACTTC. Amino acid sequence: CASTPFQGGGQYF. This chain links TRBV28 with TRBJ2-7, with D possibly matching TRBD1 (5 bases). Between the trimmed V and J ends, which lost 7 bases and 9 bases, there was a span of 19 bases. Germline loops: CDR1 MDHEN, CDR2 SYDVKM. CDR3 length equals 13 residues. The full variable domain, rest sourced from reference TRBV28 and TRBJ2-7, is DVKVTQSSRYLVKRTGEKVFLECVQDMDHENMFWYRQDPGLGLRLIYFSYDVKMKEKGDIPEGYSVSREKKERFSLILESASTNQTSMYLCASTPFQGGGQYFGPGTRLTVT.

The sample holds many counts of this clonotype. CDR3 in amino acids: CASSQDWGARYGYTF. CDR3 coding DNA: TGTGCCAGCAGCCAGGATTGGGGAGCCCGCTATGGCTACACCTTC. This chain links TRBV7-2 with TRBJ1-2; D not certain. Germline V gene data show CDR1 as SGHTA and CDR2 as FQGNSA. The CDR3 extends over 15 amino acids. Trimming removed 5 bases at V and 4 bases at J, with 17 bases between.

CDR3 region: CASSLSQLNTEAFF. The DNA for the CDR3 is TGTGCCAGCAGTTTGTCGCAGTTGAACACTGAAGCTTTCTTT. This chain joins TRBV12-3 or TRBV12-4 and TRBJ1-1; D unclear. This CDR3 is 14 amino acids long. V lost 3 bases, J lost 0 bases, and 8 bases lay in between.

In this sample, this clonotype turned up many times. V gene TRBV11-2 combines with J gene TRBJ2-7; 7 nucleotides line up with TRBD1. The CDR3 is made up of 16 amino acids. V dropped 2 bases and J dropped 2; count of bases not matched to a gene: 9. Germline V gene lookup returns CDR1 SGHAT and CDR2 FQNNGV. The CDR3 spells CASSLPQGLDAYEQYF. The CDR3 DNA reads TGTGCCAGCAGCTTACCACAGGGGCTAGACGCCTACGAGCAGTACTTC.

This clonotype was counted a single time. Since a much larger clone is just one base distant, this may be a read error. This sequence joins TRBV24-1 and TRBJ1-5, with a tentative D call TRBD1 (6 bases). V was trimmed by 4 bases and J by 0 bases, leaving 9 bases between them. The CDR3 totals 15 residues. From germline, CDR1 is KGHDR and CDR2 SFDVKD. CDR3 amino acids: CATSEGAYSNQPQHF. The CDR3 nucleotides are TGTGCCACCAGTGAGGGGGCATATAGCAATCAGCCCCAGCATTTT.

This clonotype was seen repeatedly, ten times or more. The chain combines TRBV25-1 with TRBJ2-5; D is uncertain. This CDR3 contains 13 residues. V dropped 4 bases and J dropped 5 bases, with 11 bases sitting between them. Germline CDR1 MGHDK, CDR2 SYGVNS. The CDR3 DNA sequence: TGTGCCAGCAGTGGCGTCGGGTGGGAGACCCAGTACTTC. The encoded protein is CASSGVGWETQYF.

This clonotype was detected many times. The chain has TRBV5-5 and TRBJ2-3; 11 nucleotides line up with TRBD2. V was clipped by 6 bases and J by 7 bases; unmatched bases: 10. Per the germline V gene, CDR1 is SGHKS and CDR2 is YYEKEE (reference sequence). The CDR3 covers 15 residues. CDR3 coding DNA: TGTGCCAGCATCCTTAGCGGGGGGGGATGGAATACGCAGTATTTT. It codes for CASILSGGGWNTQYF.

This clonotype was counted many times. The V gene is TRBV6-1, the J gene TRBJ2-7, with D uncertain. Germline assignment: CDR1 MNHNS and CDR2 SASEGT. CDR3 length: 12 residues. V was pared by 4 bases and J by 4 bases, with 8 bases between. CDR3 region: CASSVSDYEQYF. In DNA, the CDR3 is TGTGCCAGCAGTGTTTCAGATTACGAGCAGTACTTC.

This clonotype was counted many times. V and J are TRBV20-1 and TRBJ2-5, with 8 bases that match TRBD2. Per germline, CDR1 DFQATT and CDR2 SNEGSKA (reference sequence). The trim removed 1 base at V and 4 bases at J, leaving 8 bases unmatched. CDR3 length: 15 residues. CDR3 protein: CSARGGLAAGETQYF. The CDR3 DNA reads as TGCAGTGCTAGAGGAGGACTAGCAGCGGGAGAGACCCAGTACTTC.

This clonotype was seen ten or more times. The chain is built from TRBV7-2 and TRBJ1-1; tentative D call: TRBD1 (5 bases). Per germline, CDR1 SGHTA and CDR2 FQGNSA. The CDR3 loop spans 13 amino acids. Trimming left V 6 bases short and J 4 bases short, with 12 bases between. CDR3 DNA: TGTGCCAGCAGTTTGGGGGAGGGCACTGAAGCTTTCTTT. Protein sequence: CASSLGEGTEAFF.

In the case of this clonotype: A much larger clone differs by one base, so this may be a read error. The chain carries TRBV12-3 or TRBV12-4 and TRBJ1-4; D remains unclear. V lost 7 bases to trimming and J lost 1 base, with 10 bases between them. CDR3 size: 14 residues. The CDR3 here is CASTMRGTNEKLFF. CDR3 DNA sequence: TGTGCCAGCACTATGAGAGGAACTAATGAAAAACTGTTTTTT.

This clonotype was recorded at least ten times. The chain links TRBV11-2 to TRBJ2-7, with 11 bases that match TRBD2. In germline, CDR1 is SGHAT, CDR2 FQNNGV. The CDR3 loop spans 18 amino acids. Losses at the gene ends were 2 bases for V and 5 bases for J; bases not matched to a gene: 14. The CDR3 DNA follows: TGTGCCAGCAGCTTAAAGGCGGCTAGCGGGAGGAGGGGACACGAGCAGTACTTC. Its protein product is CASSLKAASGRRGHEQYF.

There are many counts of this clonotype. The chain couples TRBV7-3 to TRBJ1-1; TRBD1 matches at 7 bases. Germline V gives CDR1 SGHTA, CDR2 FQGTGA. This CDR3 spans 16 amino acids. V trimming: 5 bases; J trimming: 3 bases; junction bases outside the gene matches: 12. The CDR3 DNA is TGTGCCAGCAGCCCCAGGGGGGCACCCGGCCACACTGAAGCTTTCTTT. Its translation is CASSPRGAPGHTEAFF.

Ten or more counts support this clonotype. J is TRBJ1-1 and V is TRBV29-1, with D uncertain. Trimming stripped 4 bases from V and 7 bases from J, with 10 bases between. The CDR3 totals 11 residues. Germline V lookup: CDR1 SQVTM, CDR2 ANQGSEA. The CDR3 DNA is TGCAGCGTTGCCCCCGGGCATGAAGCTTTCTTT. This encodes CSVAPGHEAFF.

Many counts were recorded for this clonotype. V usage is TRBV7-3 and J usage is TRBJ2-1, with 7 bases that match TRBD2. Per germline, CDR1 SGHTA and CDR2 FQGTGA. The CDR3 is 11 amino acids. J lost 16 bases, V lost 8 bases, and 11 bases had no gene match. CDR3 sequence: CASGTATSVFF. DNA of the CDR3: TGTGCCAGCGGCACAGCTACTAGCGTTTTCTTC.

This clonotype occurred many times. The chain employs TRBV12-3 or TRBV12-4 and TRBJ2-3, with D hard to call. The CDR3 loop spans 12 amino acids. Trimming took off 1 base at V and 6 bases at J, with 5 bases between the two ends. Here the CDR3 reads CASSLGGDTQYF. Here the CDR3 DNA reads TGTGCCAGCAGTTTAGGAGGTGATACGCAGTATTTT.